The sequence of this T cell receptor beta chain was determined in a study of blood T cell repertoires in COVID-19 (dated by TCRdb to 2018 to 2021). Notes on the research overall: The collaborator samples originated in the United States, Italy and Spain and spanned the acute and convalescent phases of COVID-19. The material from the prospective study consisted of cDNA or gDNA derived from T cells, B-cell-depleted T cells, or PBMCs. The dataset comprised deeply sampled blood TCRbeta repertoires from subjects exposed to, actively infected with, or recovered from COVID-19. A freely available public database, intended as a resource for researchers studying the immune response to SARS-CoV-2, is where the repertoires were released. The samples were drawn from the first 160 participants of the ongoing ImmuneRACE study and from some 1,300 subjects provided by 6 global collaborators. Sample metadata almost always included a de-identified subject ID, COVID-19 status, age in years and sex. Where available, HLA class I and class II types were taken from metadata supplied by the sample provider and were not determined by assay-based typing.

Concerning this clone: What antigen it recognizes has not been identified. There are no base qualities to consult, and no much larger clone falls within one base.

Samples from volunteer blood donors who had recovered from COVID-19 were contributed by a second Seattle source. Collaborating institutions collected whole blood in K2EDTA tubes following their own protocols. For TCRbeta analysis, collaborators shipped samples as frozen whole blood, isolated PBMCs, or DNA extracted from either of those sample types. The immunoSEQ Assay, a bias-controlled multiplex PCR, was used to amplify TCRbeta CDR3 regions from genomic DNA. On the study's bioinformatics: The number of nucleated cells in each sample was estimated by amplification of reference gene primers within the assay. To quantify the absolute abundance of each unique TCRbeta CDR3 rearrangement, sequence reads were collapsed and filtered. For each sample, productive Simpson clonality was calculated as the square root of Simpson's diversity index across productive rearrangements. Held by TCRdb, this immuneACCESS table contains in-frame sequences only and omits some clones. Under half of the omission traces to an unresolved V gene where checked; the cause of the rest is unknown. The V and J calls and clone size were taken over from that table, and D and trimming were inferred from the DNA. This sample holds about 160,000 clones; approximately 88% were observed only once. Of the sample, roughly 4% is held by the ten largest clones.

Here is what the overall study found, with its caveats: The amount of clinical and demographic metadata varied by source and participant and was provided uncurated.

At the junction V is shortened by 1 base and J by 7 bases, with 11 bases in between. Measured from the cysteine to the phenylalanine, the CDR3 is 14 residues long. Only the CDR3 region is kept as DNA, spanning 42 bases read in frame from base 1. In the germline V gene, CDR1 corresponds to MGHRA and CDR2 to YSYEKL. Sequencing input: peripheral blood. The clonotype originates from a woman aged 55-69 years who had recovered from COVID-19. The chain uses TRBV4-1 and TRBJ1-5, with no confidently assigned D gene. The CDR3 region: CASSQGLAGQPQHF. The nucleotide sequence is given as TGCGCCAGCAGCCAAGGTTTAGCGGGGCAGCCCCAGCATTTT.